This T cell receptor beta chain was sequenced for a study of cytomegalovirus exposure and HLA in healthy donors. Germline lookup yields CDR1 MDHEN and CDR2 SYDVKM. With 3 bases clipped from V and 4 bases from J, the junction kept 4 bases outside the gene matches. The length of the CDR3 is 15 residues. Points on this clone: Its cognate antigen is unknown.

PCR involved 60 Vbeta and 13 Jbeta primers. TCRdb's copy holds only in-frame clones and misses some; the assay was immunoSEQ multiplex PCR. The sample yields 130,000 or so clones, roughly 86% seen once. General study findings and limits: By HLA locus, TCR association rates varied in a later analysis, with DRB1 showing the most and HLA-C the fewest. Cytomegalovirus-associated TCR beta chains were listed, numbering roughly 150. Later analysis suggested most CMV-associated TCR beta chains were HLA-restricted.

The receptor comes from a man aged 18 to 35 in good health and CMV-seropositive. Sequencing input: PBMCs. This chain connects TRBV28 to TRBJ1-2, with 11 bases that match TRBD1. In DNA form, the CDR3 reads TGTGCCAGCAGTTTCGGACAGGGGGCCACCTATGGCTACACCTTC. This sequence encodes CASSFGQGATYGYTF.